This T cell receptor beta chain was found in a study of T cell repertoires in cytomegalovirus infection. Looking at the study overall: Carrying CMV and the relevant HLA type showed in public TCR beta signatures. Study-wide results and limits: In two of eight donors, the top clonotype was HLA-C-restricted CMV-specific.

The sample holds many counts of this clonotype. The antigen is undetermined. TCRdb fed the reads into MiXCR, producing one record per CDR3 protein. The sample yields fewer than 700,000 distinct CDR3 sequences, 20% to 25% seen once. Trimming removed 2 bases at V and 5 bases at J, with 10 bases between. CDR1 and CDR2 (germline): SGHDN, FVKESK. The CDR3 is 14 residues long. Source material: CD8+ T cells from PBMCs. This chain connects TRBV14 to TRBJ1-5, with D uncertain. The receptor was isolated from a human donor in good health (CMV status not recorded). Some clones in this sample may be carry-over from other donors' samples. CDR3 nucleotides: TGTGCCAGCAGCCAACGAGGGAACGATCAGCCCCAGCATTTT. This translates into CASSQRGNDQPQHF.